This TCR beta chain was recorded in a study of radiotherapy plus CTLA-4 blockade in lung cancer. As regards this clone: One end of the junction does not line up with germline, which may come from a read error.

This CDR3 has 13 residues. CDR1 is SGHTA and CDR2 is FQGTGA in the germline V gene. The method was immunoSEQ multiplex PCR; TCRdb's version includes in-frame clones alone and lacks a portion of them. The sample includes about 95,000 clones, roughly 80% of them seen just once. This receptor was taken from a human donor with non-small cell lung cancer who had a partial response to radiotherapy plus ipilimumab. The J gene is TRBJ2-1, the V gene TRBV7-3; 7 bases map to TRBD2. This material consisted of peripheral blood, taken from a patient treated with radiotherapy plus ipilimumab. The CDR3 DNA reads TGTGCCAGCAGCTTAACGTACGGGACTAAGTCGATCTTC. Its protein is CASSLTYGTKSIF.